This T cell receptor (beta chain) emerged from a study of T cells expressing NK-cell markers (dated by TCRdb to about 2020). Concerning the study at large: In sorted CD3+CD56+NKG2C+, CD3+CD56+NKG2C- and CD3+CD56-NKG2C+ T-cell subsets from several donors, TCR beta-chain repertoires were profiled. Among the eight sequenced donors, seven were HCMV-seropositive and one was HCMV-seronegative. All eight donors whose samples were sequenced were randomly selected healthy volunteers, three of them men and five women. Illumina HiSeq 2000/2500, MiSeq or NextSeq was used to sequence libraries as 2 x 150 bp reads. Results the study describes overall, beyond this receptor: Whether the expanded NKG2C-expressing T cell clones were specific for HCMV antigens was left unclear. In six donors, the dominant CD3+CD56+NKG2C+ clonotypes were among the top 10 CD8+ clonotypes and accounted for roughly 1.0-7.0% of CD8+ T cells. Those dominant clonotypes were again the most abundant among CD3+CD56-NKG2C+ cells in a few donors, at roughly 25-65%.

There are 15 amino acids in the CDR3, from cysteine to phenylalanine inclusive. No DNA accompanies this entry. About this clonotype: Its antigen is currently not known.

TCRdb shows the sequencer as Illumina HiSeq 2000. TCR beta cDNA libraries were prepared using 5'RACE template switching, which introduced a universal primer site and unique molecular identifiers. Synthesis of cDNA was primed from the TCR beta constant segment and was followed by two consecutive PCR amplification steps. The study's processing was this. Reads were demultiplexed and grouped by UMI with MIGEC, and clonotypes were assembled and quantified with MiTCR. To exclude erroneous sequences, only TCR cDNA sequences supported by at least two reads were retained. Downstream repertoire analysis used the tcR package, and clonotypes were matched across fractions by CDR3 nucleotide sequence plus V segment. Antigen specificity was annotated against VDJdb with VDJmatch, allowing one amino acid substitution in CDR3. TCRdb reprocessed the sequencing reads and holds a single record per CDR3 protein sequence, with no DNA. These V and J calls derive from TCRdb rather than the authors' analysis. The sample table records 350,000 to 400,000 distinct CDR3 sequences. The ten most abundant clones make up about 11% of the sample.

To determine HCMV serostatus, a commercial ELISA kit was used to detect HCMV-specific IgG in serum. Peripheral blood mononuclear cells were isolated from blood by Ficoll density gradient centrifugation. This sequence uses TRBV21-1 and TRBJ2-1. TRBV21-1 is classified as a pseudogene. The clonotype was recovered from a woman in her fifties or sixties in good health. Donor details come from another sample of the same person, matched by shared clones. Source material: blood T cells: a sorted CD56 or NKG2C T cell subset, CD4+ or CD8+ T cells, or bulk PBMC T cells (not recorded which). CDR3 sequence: CASSKSTSGYNEQFF.